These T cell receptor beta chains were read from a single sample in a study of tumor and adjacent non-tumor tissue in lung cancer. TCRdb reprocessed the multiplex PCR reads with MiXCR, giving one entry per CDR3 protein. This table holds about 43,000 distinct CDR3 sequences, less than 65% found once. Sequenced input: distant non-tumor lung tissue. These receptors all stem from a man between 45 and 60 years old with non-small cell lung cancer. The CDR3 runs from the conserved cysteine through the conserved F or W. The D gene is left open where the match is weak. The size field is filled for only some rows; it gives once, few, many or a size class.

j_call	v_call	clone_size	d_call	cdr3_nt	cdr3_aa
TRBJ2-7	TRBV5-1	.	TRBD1	TGCGCCAGCAGCCCGGGACAGACAAGCTCCTACGAGCAGTACTTC	CASSPGQTSSYEQYF
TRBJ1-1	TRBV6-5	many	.	TGTGCCAGCAGCGGACGGAGCTCGGCCTCTGAAGCTTTCTTT	CASSGRSSASEAFF
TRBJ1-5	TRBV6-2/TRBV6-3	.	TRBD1	TGTACCAGCACCGGGACAGGGAGGGCAAATGAGCCCCAGCATTTT	CTSTGTGRANEPQHF
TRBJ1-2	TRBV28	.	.	TGTGCCAGCAGATTCCCCAGGGAGCAGTATGGCTACACCTTC	CASRFPREQYGYTF
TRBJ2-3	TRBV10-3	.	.	TGTGCCATCAGGAGGGGGAGCTGCACAGATACGCAGTATTTT	CAIRRGSCTDTQYF
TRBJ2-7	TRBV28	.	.	TGTGCCGGGTCGGACAAGGTACCCCCAGAGCAGTACTTC	CAGSDKVPPEQYF
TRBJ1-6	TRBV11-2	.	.	TGTGCCAGCGGCTCTACAACAGTTTCTTCACCCCTCCACTTT	CASGSTTVSSPLHF
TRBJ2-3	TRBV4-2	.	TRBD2	TGTACCAGAAGCCAAGATCTAGGCGGGAGGGCCGCAGATACGCAGTATTTT	CTRSQDLGGRAADTQYF
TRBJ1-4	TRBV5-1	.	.	TGCGCCAGAAGCTTGGTGGGGACCTTAGAAGGAGGTGAAAAACTGTTTTTT	CARSLVGTLEGGEKLFF
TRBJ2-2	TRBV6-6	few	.	TGTGCCAACACCAACCCGACAGGGAACACCGGGGAGCTGTTTTTT	CANTNPTGNTGELFF
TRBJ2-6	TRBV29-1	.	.	TGCAGCGTTGGAGCGCTCGGGTGGCCCAACGTCCTGACTTTC	CSVGALGWPNVLTF
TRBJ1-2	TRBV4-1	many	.	TGCGCCAGCAGCCAAGATTGGGAGGGTAGGATTGGCTACACCTTC	CASSQDWEGRIGYTF
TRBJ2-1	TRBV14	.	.	TGTGCCAGCAGCCAAGAGGAGGACAGCACCTACCATGAGCAGTTCTTC	CASSQEEDSTYHEQFF
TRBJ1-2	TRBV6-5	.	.	TGTGCCAATAGTTCCACCTTTACAGGGTGCGTCGGCTTCACCTTC	CANSSTFTGCVGFTF
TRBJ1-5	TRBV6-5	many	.	TGTGCCAGCAGTTTATCCTTCTTGGGGAATCAGCCCCAGCATTTT	CASSLSFLGNQPQHF
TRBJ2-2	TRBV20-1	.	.	TGCAGTGCTAGTTCGGTGGCGGGGAACACCGGGGAGCTGCTTTTT	CSASSVAGNTGELLF
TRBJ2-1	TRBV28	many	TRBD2	TGTGCCAGCAGTTCCCTAGCGGAACCCTCTGGAAATGAGCAGTTCTTC	CASSSLAEPSGNEQFF
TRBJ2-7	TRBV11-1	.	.	TGTACCAGCAGGACGACAGGCGTCTACGAGCAGTACTTC	CTSRTTGVYEQYF
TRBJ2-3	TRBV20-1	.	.	TGCTGTGCTTACCCCGGCCCCAGAGATACGCAGTATTTT	CCAYPGPRDTQYF
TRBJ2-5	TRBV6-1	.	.	TGTGCCAGCAGTGGGCGGGAGACCCAGTACTTC	CASSGRETQYF
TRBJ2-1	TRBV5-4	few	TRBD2	TGTGCCAGCAGCTTGGTTGCGGGAGGGCTAAATGAGCAGTTCTTC	CASSLVAGGLNEQFF
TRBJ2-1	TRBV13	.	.	TGTGCCAGCAGCTTCGTGGGTGAGCAGTTCTTC	CASSFVGEQFF
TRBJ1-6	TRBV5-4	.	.	TGTGCCAGCACCACGCAGGGTCAGGGGCAATCACCCCTCCACTTC	CASTTQGQGQSPLHF